Below, 26 T cell receptor beta chains from the same sample are listed, as sequenced in a study of blood T cell repertoires in COVID-19. Sequencing was performed with immunoSEQ multiplex PCR; in TCRdb, only in-frame clones are kept and a portion is missing. The sample consists of approximately 92,000 clones, 75% to 85% of them appearing once. Sequences were obtained from peripheral blood. Receptors originate from a man aged 55 to 70 with acute or convalescent COVID-19.

The J gene is TRBJ1-1, the V gene TRBV4-3; 7 nucleotides align to TRBD1. CDR3 length equals 14 residues. V trimming: 3 bases; J trimming: 4 bases; junction bases outside the gene matches: 5. Germline V lookup: CDR1 LGHNA, CDR2 YSLEER. The CDR3 sequence: CASSQAQGTTEAFF. The DNA of the CDR3 is TGCGCCAGCAGCCAGGCACAGGGGACCACTGAAGCTTTCTTT.

The rearrangement uses TRBV12-5 and TRBJ1-1; no reliable D call. V was cut by 7 bases and J by 3 bases, with 15 bases left in between. The V gene's germline CDR1 is LGHNT and CDR2 FRNRAP. There are 14 residues in the CDR3. The DNA for the CDR3 is TGTGCTAGTGCTATCGGTGGAGCGTACACTGAAGCTTTCTTT. Protein product: CASAIGGAYTEAFF. Full variable domain (outside the CDR3, taken from reference TRBV12-5 and TRBJ1-1): DARVTQTPRHKVTEMGQEVTMRCQPILGHNTVFWYRQTMMQGLELLAYFRNRAPLDDSGMPKDRFSAEMPDATLATLKIQPSEPRDSAVYFCASAIGGAYTEAFFGQGTRLTVV.

This sequence joins TRBV3-1 (or the pseudogene TRBV3-2) and TRBJ2-3, with 10 bases aligning to TRBD2. Germline CDR1 LGHDT, CDR2 YNNKEL (reference sequence). The CDR3 loop spans 15 amino acids. The V gene end was trimmed by 1 base and the J gene end by 6 bases; junction bases not matched to a gene: 4. Written as DNA, the CDR3 is TGTGCCAGCAGCCAAGTAGCGGGGGGTGCGGATACGCAGTATTTT. Its translation is CASSQVAGGADTQYF.

This chain connects TRBV12-3 or TRBV12-4 to TRBJ1-2, with D uncertain. The CDR3 spans 13 residues. V lost 7 bases and J lost 6, with 15 bases in between. This CDR3 is CASTPSPGNGYTF. The CDR3 DNA reads TGTGCCAGCACTCCAAGCCCAGGAAATGGCTACACCTTC.

Comment on this clone: Since the CDR3 does not end with the conserved phenylalanine or tryptophan, this likely comes from a read error. The DNA is left out, because the CDR3 cannot be placed on it with certainty; the CDR3 is given as TCRdb lists it. The V call is TRBV25-1, the J call TRBJ2-7; TRBD2 reflects the table's D call only, with no check against the DNA. Germline V gene sequence: CDR1 MGHDK, CDR2 SYGVNS. With termini counted, the CDR3 has 11 amino acids. CDR3 in amino acids: CASRSPLAGGL.

This chain links TRBV11-2 with TRBJ2-7; 7 positions match TRBD1. V lost 4 bases and J lost 0; bases outside the gene matches: 9. Germline V gives CDR1 SGHAT, CDR2 FQNNGV. CDR3 size: 16 residues. The CDR3 region is CASSSLKTGFSYEQYF. CDR3 nucleotides: TGTGCCAGCAGCTCCCTAAAGACAGGGTTCTCCTACGAGCAGTACTTC.

The chain carries TRBV7-2 and TRBJ1-2; D may be TRBD1 (5 bases). Looked up from germline, CDR1 is SGHTA and CDR2 is FQGNSA. CDR3 length: 15 residues. Trimming shortened V by 0 bases and J by 6 bases, and 14 bases separated the two germline ends. The CDR3, as DNA: TGTGCCAGCAGCTTAGCGGGGCAGAGCATTGATGGCTACACCTTC. It encodes CASSLAGQSIDGYTF. Full variable domain (rest looked up from reference TRBV7-2 and TRBJ1-2): GAGVSQSPSNKVTEKGKDVELRCDPISGHTALYWYRQSLGQGLEFLIYFQGNSAPDKSGLPSDRFSAERTGGSVSTLTIQRTQQEDSAVYLCASSLAGQSIDGYTFGSGTRLTVV.

J is TRBJ2-7 and V is TRBV7-2; TRBD1 might be the D (5 bases). CDR1 and CDR2 (germline): SGHTA, FQGNSA. V was pared by 5 bases and J by 4 bases, with 12 bases between. This CDR3 contains 13 residues. CDR3 sequence reads: CASSHQTGYEQYV. The CDR3 DNA is TGTGCCAGCAGCCACCAAACAGGTTACGAGCAGTACGTC.

The rearrangement links TRBV30 to TRBJ1-4; 9 bases are a match to TRBD1. V shed 2 bases and J 6 bases; nucleotides not matched to a gene: 4. There are 14 residues in the CDR3. Germline CDR1 is GTSNPN and CDR2 is SVGIG (reference sequence). CDR3 in amino acids: CAWSRTGVYEKLFF. The CDR3 coding sequence is TGTGCCTGGAGTCGGACAGGGGTGTATGAAAAACTGTTTTTT. The variable domain in full, with the rest retrieved from reference TRBV30 and TRBJ1-4, is SQTIHQWPATLVQPVGSPLSLECTVEGTSNPNLYWYRQAAGRGLQLLFYSVGIGQISSEVPQNLSASRPQDRQFILSSKKLLLSDSGFYLCAWSRTGVYEKLFFGSGTQLSVL.

The chain carries TRBV7-9 and TRBJ1-2, with D unclear. The CDR3 loop spans 13 amino acids. Germline V gene sequence: CDR1 SEHNR, CDR2 FQNEAQ (reference sequence). V gave up 4 bases and J gave up 4 bases, with 10 bases separating them. This chain's CDR3 is CASSSEWSYGYTF. The CDR3 DNA sequence: TGTGCCAGCAGCTCGGAGTGGAGCTATGGCTACACCTTC.

CDR3 coding DNA: TGTGCCTGGAGCAGACAGGGGACCGATACGCAGTATTTT. It codes for CAWSRQGTDTQYF. J is TRBJ2-3 and V is TRBV30; 8 nucleotides align to TRBD1. The germline V gene encodes CDR1 GTSNPN and CDR2 SVGIG (reference sequence). There are 13 residues in the CDR3. V lost 3 bases, J lost 6 bases, and 5 bases stayed unmatched.

The chain combines TRBV7-2 with TRBJ2-1, with TRBD2 matching over 9 bases. The CDR3 consists of 15 residues. Trimming removed 5 bases from V and 0 bases from J; junction bases left unmatched: 2. The germline gives CDR1 SGHTA, CDR2 FQGNSA. The CDR3 region is CASSLSGSSYNEQFF. The CDR3 DNA reads TGTGCCAGCAGCCTTAGCGGGAGCTCCTACAATGAGCAGTTCTTC.

The chain uses TRBV5-4 and TRBJ1-1; possible D gene TRBD1, 5 bases. This CDR3 has 15 residues. The germline V gene has CDR1 SGHNT and CDR2 YYREEE (reference sequence). V shed 1 base and J shed 1 base, with 11 bases lying between them. CDR3 sequence: CASSLPGPQNTEAFF. CDR3 sequence (DNA): TGTGCCAGCAGCTTGCCAGGGCCCCAGAACACTGAAGCTTTCTTT. The full variable domain, its missing parts supplied by reference TRBV5-4 and TRBJ1-1, is ETGVTQSPTHLIKTRGQQVTLRCSSQSGHNTVSWYQQALGQGPQFIFQYYREEENGRGNFPPRFSGLQFPNYSSELNVNALELDDSALYLCASSLPGPQNTEAFFGQGTRLTVV.

The chain couples TRBV3-1 (or the pseudogene TRBV3-2) to TRBJ2-7; D might be TRBD2 (6 bases). Per the germline V gene, CDR1 is LGHDT and CDR2 is YNNKEL (reference sequence). The CDR3 sequence is 17 residues long. The V gene lost 2 bases and the J gene lost 2 bases, with 19 bases spanning the gap. CDR3 sequence reads: CASSQYGAITGAYEQYF. In DNA, the CDR3 is TGTGCCAGCAGCCAATATGGGGCTATCACGGGGGCCTACGAGCAGTACTTC.

The genes are TRBV29-1 and TRBJ1-3, with 12 bases matching TRBD1. The CDR3 length is 14 residues. J lost 8 bases, V lost 5 bases, and 7 bases had no gene match. Germline loops: CDR1 SQVTM, CDR2 ANQGSEA. The CDR3 loop reads CSVSGTGGADTIYF. CDR3 DNA sequence: TGCAGCGTTTCTGGGACAGGGGGCGCGGACACCATATATTTT.

This sequence joins TRBV9 and TRBJ1-1, with a possible D match to TRBD1 (6 bases). Looked up from germline, CDR1 is SGDLS and CDR2 is YYNGEE. V was trimmed by 1 base and J by 3 bases, leaving 10 bases between them. The length of the CDR3 is 14 residues. As DNA, the CDR3 is TGTGCCAGCAGCGTAAGACAGGAGGACACTGAAGCTTTCTTT. It yields the protein CASSVRQEDTEAFF.

The V gene is TRBV7-9, the J gene TRBJ1-2; unclear D gene. The CDR3 has 12 amino acids. The germline gives CDR1 SEHNR, CDR2 FQNEAQ (reference sequence). The ends were cut back, 4 bases at V and 4 bases at J, with 7 bases in the middle. The CDR3 nucleotides read TGTGCCAGCAGCTCCACAGTCTATGGCTACACCTTC. This encodes CASSSTVYGYTF.

This clone was recorded a few times. V is TRBV11-3 and J is TRBJ2-7, with 9 positions matching TRBD1. This CDR3 spans 17 amino acids. With 5 bases clipped from V and 2 bases from J, the junction kept 13 bases outside the gene matches. Looked up from germline, CDR1 is SGHNT and CDR2 is YENEEA. The CDR3 is CASSPTPGTGLPYEQYF. CDR3 in DNA: TGTGCCAGCAGCCCTACCCCCGGGACAGGGTTACCCTACGAGCAGTACTTC.

The gene calls are TRBV27 and TRBJ1-2, with TRBD1 as a possible D gene (5 bases). CDR3 length: 14 amino acids. CDR1 and CDR2 (germline): MNHEY, SMNVEV (reference sequence). Between the trimmed V and J ends, which lost 1 base and 6 bases, there was a span of 12 bases. The CDR3 loop is CASSLLAGLDGYTF. The CDR3 DNA reads TGTGCCAGCAGTTTATTGGCGGGACTTGATGGCTACACCTTC.

This clone has more than one count but fewer than ten. This chain uses TRBV10-1 with TRBJ2-7; possible D gene TRBD1, 5 bases. Looked up from germline, CDR1 is WNHNN and CDR2 is SYGVQD (reference sequence). This CDR3 has 13 amino acids. Trimming pared 0 bases from V and 6 bases from J, leaving 9 bases between. In nucleotides, the CDR3 is TGCGCCAGCAGTGAGTCCCCAGGGTCCGAGCAGTACGTC. Amino acid sequence: CASSESPGSEQYV.

The CDR3 nucleotides are TGTGCCACCTTAGGGAGGGGTTCCTACGAGCAGTACTTC. Protein sequence: CATLGRGSYEQYF. V is TRBV6-5 and J is TRBJ2-7; 7 bases align to TRBD2. Unmatched junction bases numbered 7, after V lost 10 bases and J lost 1 base. CDR3 size: 13 residues. Germline V gene lookup returns CDR1 MNHEY and CDR2 SVGAGI.

This clone was observed a single time. The CDR3 protein is CASSPLRTSTDTQYF. CDR3 coding DNA: TGTGCCAGCTCACCGCTACGCACTTCCACAGATACGCAGTATTTT. The rearrangement uses TRBV18 and TRBJ2-3, with D hard to call. Germline CDR1 KGHSH, CDR2 LQKENI. CDR3 length: 15 residues. V lost 3 bases and J lost 2, with 12 bases in between.

The chain recombines TRBV3-1 (or the pseudogene TRBV3-2) with TRBJ2-7; 8 bases are shared with TRBD1. Germline CDR1 LGHDT, CDR2 YNNKEL (reference sequence). V shed 4 bases, J shed 4 bases, and the junction held 6 bases outside the gene matches. This CDR3 comprises 14 residues. The CDR3: CASSLGQGLYEQYF. CDR3 nucleotides: TGTGCCAGCAGCCTAGGACAGGGTTTATACGAGCAGTACTTC.

This rearrangement joins TRBV30 to TRBJ1-1, with TRBD1 matching over 7 bases. In germline, CDR1 is GTSNPN, CDR2 SVGIG (reference sequence). The CDR3 spans 12 residues. V gave up 8 bases and J gave up 0 bases; unmatched junction bases: 3. The CDR3 here is CARGQLNTEAFF. The CDR3 DNA sequence: TGTGCCAGGGGACAGTTGAACACTGAAGCTTTCTTT.

The CDR3 protein is CASSDPGNEKLFF. Written as DNA, the CDR3 is TGCGCCAGCAGTGACCCGGGGAATGAAAAACTGTTTTTT. The J gene is TRBJ1-4, the V gene TRBV10-1; no reliable D call. The CDR3 runs to 13 residues. The V end was cut by 3 bases, the J end by 5 bases, with 7 bases between. Germline values: CDR1 WNHNN, CDR2 SYGVQD (reference sequence).

The chain carries TRBV2 and TRBJ2-3; a weak D match, TRBD2 (6 bases). The CDR3 is 14 residues long. Looked up from germline, CDR1 is SNHLY and CDR2 is FYNNEI. Trimming pared 6 bases from V and 4 bases from J, leaving 14 bases between. The CDR3 loop is CASSARLDSDTQYF. In DNA, the CDR3 is TGTGCCAGCAGCGCTAGACTAGATTCAGATACGCAGTATTTT.